This entry describes one T cell receptor (beta chain). The CDR3 consists of 14 residues. The V end lost 4 bases, the J end lost 4 bases, and 12 bases lay between the germline ends. The germline CDR1 and CDR2 sequences are MGHRA and YSYEKL. The sample belongs to a study of cytomegalovirus exposure and HLA in healthy donors. The PCR employed 60 Vbeta primers together with 13 Jbeta primers. The method was immunoSEQ multiplex PCR; TCRdb's version includes in-frame clones alone and lacks a portion of them. The data hold some 110,000 clones, with 65% to 85% observed a single time. The TCR originated in a male donor in good health and CMV-seronegative. Material: PBMCs. V is TRBV4-1 and J is TRBJ2-3; D is ambiguous. The CDR3 nucleotides are TGCGCCAGCAGCCCATACCCTATGGCAGATACGCAGTATTTT. Translated: CASSPYPMADTQYF.